This TCR beta chain was identified in a study of radiation and T cells in renal cell carcinoma. This sample's time point: blood 4 weeks post-SBRT, at nephrectomy. The treatment: 15 Gy SBRT to primary tumor, nephrectomy 4 weeks later. Nephrectomy followed 15 Gy stereotactic body radiation by 4 weeks. Radiation-treated patients gave blood at baseline, week 2 and week 4. CDR1 is SQVTM and CDR2 is ANQGSEA in the germline V gene. V was pared by 0 bases and J by 0 bases, with 7 bases between. This CDR3 spans 14 amino acids. Profiling relied on immunoSEQ multiplex PCR, and the TCRdb table lists in-frame clones only, not all of them. The sample has just under 150,000 clones, 86% seen once.

This chain connects TRBV29-1 to TRBJ2-3, with no clear D. The material sequenced was blood, taken from a patient whose treatment included radiotherapy and nephrectomy. The origin of this receptor is a woman aged 50 to 60 with renal cell carcinoma. This CDR3 reads CSVEDYASTDTQYF. The CDR3 DNA sequence: TGCAGCGTTGAAGATTATGCTAGCACAGATACGCAGTATTTT.